The rows below give T cell receptor beta chains drawn from one sample of a study of blood T cell repertoires in COVID-19. Libraries were prepared by immunoSEQ multiplex PCR; TCRdb keeps only in-frame clonotypes and omits some of them. The sample has 200,000 to 250,000 clones, about four fifths seen once; the top ten hold under 3.5%. The sequenced sample consisted of PBMCs or T cells enriched from blood (not recorded which). These receptors all stem from a woman aged 60-75 years who had recovered from COVID-19. Each CDR3 is given with its conserved first and last residue. D genes are given only for firm matches. Part of the rows lack a size; the others show once, few, many or a class for expanded clones.

size	length	V	J	D	DNA	CDR3
.	12	TRBV28	TRBJ2-7	.	TGTGCCAGCAGGCGGGGCTTCTACGAGCAGTACTTC	CASRRGFYEQYF
few	15	TRBV9	TRBJ2-5	TRBD2	TGTGCCAGCAGCGGCCAGCGGGGGGGCTCAGAGACCCAGTACTTC	CASSGQRGGSETQYF
.	14	TRBV19	TRBJ2-5	TRBD1	TGTGCCAGTAGTACAGGGACAGGGTACGAGACCCAGTACTTC	CASSTGTGYETQYF
.	14	TRBV10-3	TRBJ2-2	.	TGTGCCTCCGAGCAGGGAATTGTCGCCGGGGAGCTGTTTTTT	CASEQGIVAGELFF
.	15	TRBV7-9	TRBJ1-2	.	TGTGCCAGCAGCTTGGGGACACGGCTTAACTATGGCTACACCTTC	CASSLGTRLNYGYTF
once	14	TRBV28	TRBJ1-5	TRBD1	TGTGCCAGCAGGGGGACAGTTCCCAATCAGCCCCAGCATTTT	CASRGTVPNQPQHF
.	15	TRBV6-5	TRBJ2-4	TRBD1	TGTGCCAGCAGCTACGAGGGGACAGGGATTAACATTCAGTACTTC	CASSYEGTGINIQYF
.	17	TRBV14	TRBJ1-2	.	TGTGCCAGCAGCCGAGGCGGGGGAACGTATCGAGACTATGGCTACACCTTC	CASSRGGGTYRDYGYTF
once	16	TRBV14	TRBJ2-5	TRBD1	TGTGCCAGCAGCCAACGTTCTTGGACAGGGTTGGAGACCCAGTACTTC	CASSQRSWTGLETQYF
.	16	TRBV15	TRBJ1-1	TRBD1	TGTGCCACCAGCGGACAGGGGGTTTTACAGAACACTGAAGCTTTCTTT	CATSGQGVLQNTEAFF
.	15	TRBV25-1	TRBJ2-4	.	TGTGCCAGCAGTGGGGGGGACGCATCCAAAAACATTCAGTACTTC	CASSGGDASKNIQYF
.	16	TRBV27	TRBJ2-7	.	TGTGCCAGCAGTCCGATATTGACCTCTAGCTCCTACGAGCAGTACTTC	CASSPILTSSSYEQYF
.	14	TRBV2	TRBJ1-4	.	TGTGCCAGCAGTGGGTCAGCGTTTAATGAAAAACTGTTTTTT	CASSGSAFNEKLFF
.	15	TRBV9	TRBJ1-2	TRBD1	TGTGCCAGCAGCGTAGGGCTAGGGGGCGTAGGGGGCTACACCTTC	CASSVGLGGVGGYTF
.	18	TRBV5-1	TRBJ2-6	TRBD1	TGCGCCAGCAGCTTCCAGACAGGGGCCCTCTCTGGGGCCAACGTCCTGACTTTC	CASSFQTGALSGANVLTF
.	11	TRBV9	TRBJ2-3	.	TGTGCCAGCAGCGGATCCAGTGAGCAGTATTTT	CASSGSSEQYF
.	10	TRBV29-1	TRBJ1-1	.	TGCAGCGTAGGAGGCACTGAAGCTTTCTTT	CSVGGTEAFF
few	15	TRBV2	TRBJ1-1	TRBD1	TGTGCCAGCAGTGAAGGACAGGGGTTGAACACTGAAGCTTTCTTT	CASSEGQGLNTEAFF
.	15	TRBV29-1	TRBJ2-1	.	TGCAGCGTTGAAGTTAGAGAGGGAGCCTACAATGAGCAGTTCTTC	CSVEVREGAYNEQFF
.	11	TRBV12-3/TRBV12-4	TRBJ1-1	.	TGTGCCAGCAGCCGACTCGAGACGACTTTCTTT	CASSRLETTFF
.	15	TRBV7-2	TRBJ1-2	TRBD1	TGTGCCAGTCTCCCAACCCGGACAGGGAGTCATGGCTACACCTTC	CASLPTRTGSHGYTF
.	15	TRBV6-5	TRBJ2-7	TRBD2	TGTGCCAGCAGGACCCCCGCTAGCGGGGGCTACGAGCAGTACTTC	CASRTPASGGYEQYF
.	13	TRBV6-4	TRBJ2-5	.	TGTGCCAGCAGCCGACAGGAACAAGAGACCCAGTACTTC	CASSRQEQETQYF
.	13	TRBV19	TRBJ1-1	.	TGTGCCAGTAGTATTAAACAGGCCTTTGAAGCTTTCTTT	CASSIKQAFEAFF
.	15	TRBV4-2	TRBJ1-2	TRBD1	TGTGCCAGCAGCCACAGGGACAGCAGAAACTATGGCTACACCTTC	CASSHRDSRNYGYTF
.	16	TRBV3-1/TRBV3-2	TRBJ2-5	TRBD2	TGTGCCAGCAGCCAATGGACTAGCGGGGGGCACGAGACCCAGTACTTC	CASSQWTSGGHETQYF
.	14	TRBV18	TRBJ1-2	.	TGTGCCAGCTCACCAAACTCGCCTCGAGATGGCTACACCTTC	CASSPNSPRDGYTF
.	15	TRBV7-2	TRBJ1-2	TRBD1	TGTGCCAGCAGCCAGACAGGGACCGGAAACTATGGCTACACCTTC	CASSQTGTGNYGYTF
few	14	TRBV19	TRBJ2-3	.	TGTGCCAGTACACAACGGGGGTTTACAGATACGCAGTATTTT	CASTQRGFTDTQYF